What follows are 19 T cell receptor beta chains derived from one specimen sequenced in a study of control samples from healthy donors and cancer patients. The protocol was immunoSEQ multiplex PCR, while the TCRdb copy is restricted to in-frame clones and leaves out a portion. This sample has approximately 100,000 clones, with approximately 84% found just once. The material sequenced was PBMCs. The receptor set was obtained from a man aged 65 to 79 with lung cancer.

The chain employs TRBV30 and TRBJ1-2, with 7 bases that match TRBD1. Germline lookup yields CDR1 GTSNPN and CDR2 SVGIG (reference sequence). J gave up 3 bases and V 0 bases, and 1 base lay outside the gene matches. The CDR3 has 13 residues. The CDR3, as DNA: TGTGCCTGGAGTGTGGGGACAGACTATGGCTACACCTTC. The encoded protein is CAWSVGTDYGYTF. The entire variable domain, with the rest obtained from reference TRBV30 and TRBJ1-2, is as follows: SQTIHQWPATLVQPVGSPLSLECTVEGTSNPNLYWYRQAAGRGLQLLFYSVGIGQISSEVPQNLSASRPQDRQFILSSKKLLLSDSGFYLCAWSVGTDYGYTFGSGTRLTVV.

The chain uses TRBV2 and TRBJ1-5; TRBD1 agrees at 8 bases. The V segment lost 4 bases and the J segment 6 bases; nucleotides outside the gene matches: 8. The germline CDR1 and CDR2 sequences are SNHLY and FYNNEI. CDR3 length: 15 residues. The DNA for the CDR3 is TGTGCCAGCAGTGGCTACAGGGGGACAGGTCAGCCCCAGCATTTT. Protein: CASSGYRGTGQPQHF.

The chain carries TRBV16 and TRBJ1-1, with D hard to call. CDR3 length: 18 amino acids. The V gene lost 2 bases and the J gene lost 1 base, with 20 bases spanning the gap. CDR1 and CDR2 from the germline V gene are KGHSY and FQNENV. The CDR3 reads CASSQGSRQGMRNTEAFF. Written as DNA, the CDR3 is TGTGCCAGCAGCCAAGGTTCGCGACAAGGGATGAGGAACACTGAAGCTTTCTTT.

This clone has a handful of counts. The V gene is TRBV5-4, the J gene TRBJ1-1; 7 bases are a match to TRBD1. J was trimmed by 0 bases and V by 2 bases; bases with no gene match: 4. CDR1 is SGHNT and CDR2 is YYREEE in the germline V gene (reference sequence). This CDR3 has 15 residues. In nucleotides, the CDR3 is TGTGCCAGCAGCTTAGTGGGACAGCTGAACACTGAAGCTTTCTTT. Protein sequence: CASSLVGQLNTEAFF.

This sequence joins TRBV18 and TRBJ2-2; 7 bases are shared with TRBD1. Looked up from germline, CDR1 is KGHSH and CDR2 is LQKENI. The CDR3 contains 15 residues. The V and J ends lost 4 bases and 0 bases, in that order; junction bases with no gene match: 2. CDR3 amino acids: CASSRQGPNTGELFF. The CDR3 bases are TGTGCCAGCTCACGACAGGGACCGAACACCGGGGAGCTGTTTTTT.

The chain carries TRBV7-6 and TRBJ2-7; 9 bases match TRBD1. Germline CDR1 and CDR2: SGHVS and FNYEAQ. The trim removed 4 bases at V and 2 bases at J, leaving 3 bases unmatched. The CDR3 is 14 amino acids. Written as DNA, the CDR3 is TGTGCCAGCAGCTCGGGACAGGGACCCTACGAGCAGTACTTC. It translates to CASSSGQGPYEQYF.

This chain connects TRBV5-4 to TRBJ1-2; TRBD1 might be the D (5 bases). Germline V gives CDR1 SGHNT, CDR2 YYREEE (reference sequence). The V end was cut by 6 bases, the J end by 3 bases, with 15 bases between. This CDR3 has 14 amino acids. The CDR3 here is CASTSGGGYYGYTF. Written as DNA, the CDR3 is TGTGCCAGCACCTCGGGTGGGGGTTACTATGGCTACACCTTC.

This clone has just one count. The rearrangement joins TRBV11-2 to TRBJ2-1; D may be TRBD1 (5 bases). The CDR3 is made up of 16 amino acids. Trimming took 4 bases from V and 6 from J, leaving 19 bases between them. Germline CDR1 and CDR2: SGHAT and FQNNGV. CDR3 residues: CASSSRARVGLNEQFF. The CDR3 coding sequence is TGTGCCAGCAGCTCAAGGGCCCGTGTGGGGCTCAATGAGCAGTTCTTC.

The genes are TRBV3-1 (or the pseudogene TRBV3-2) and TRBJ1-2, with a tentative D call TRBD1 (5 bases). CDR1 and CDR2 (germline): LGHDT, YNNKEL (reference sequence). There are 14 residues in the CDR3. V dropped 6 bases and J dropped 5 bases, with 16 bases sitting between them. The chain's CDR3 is CASRQTGVRYGYTF. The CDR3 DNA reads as TGTGCCAGCAGACAAACAGGAGTCCGATATGGCTACACCTTC.

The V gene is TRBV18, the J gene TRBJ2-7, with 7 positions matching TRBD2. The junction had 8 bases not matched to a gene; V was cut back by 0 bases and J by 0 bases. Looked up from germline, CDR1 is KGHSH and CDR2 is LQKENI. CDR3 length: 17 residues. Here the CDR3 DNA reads TGTGCCAGCTCACCACCGTCTAGCGGCGCGTCCTCCTACGAGCAGTACTTC. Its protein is CASSPPSSGASSYEQYF.

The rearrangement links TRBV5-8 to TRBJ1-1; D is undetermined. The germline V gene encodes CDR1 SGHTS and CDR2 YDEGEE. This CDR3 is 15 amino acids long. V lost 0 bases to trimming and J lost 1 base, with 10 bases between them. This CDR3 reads CASSLGLRSNTEAFF. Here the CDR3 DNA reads TGTGCCAGCAGCTTGGGCCTGCGGTCGAACACTGAAGCTTTCTTT. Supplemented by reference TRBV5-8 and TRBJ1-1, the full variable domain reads EAGVTQSPTHLIKTRGQQATLRCSPISGHTSVYWYQQALGLGLQFLLWYDEGEERNRGNFPPRFSGRQFPNYSSELNVNALELEDSALYLCASSLGLRSNTEAFFGQGTRLTVV.

In DNA form, the CDR3 reads TGCGCCAGCAGCGACCGCCCAGGGTTTGCCGAAAAACTGTTTTTT. Translated, it gives CASSDRPGFAEKLFF. This chain uses TRBV5-1 with TRBJ1-4, with D perhaps matching TRBD1 (5 bases). Germline V gives CDR1 SGHRS, CDR2 YFSETQ. This CDR3 is 15 amino acids long. Trimming stripped 4 bases from V and 8 bases from J, with 18 bases between.

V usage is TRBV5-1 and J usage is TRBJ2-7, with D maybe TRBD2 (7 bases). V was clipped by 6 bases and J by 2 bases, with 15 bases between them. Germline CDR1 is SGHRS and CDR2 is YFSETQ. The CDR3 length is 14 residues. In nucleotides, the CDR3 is TGCGCCAGCAACAAAGGGGGGGGAACCTACGAGCAGTACTTC. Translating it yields CASNKGGGTYEQYF.

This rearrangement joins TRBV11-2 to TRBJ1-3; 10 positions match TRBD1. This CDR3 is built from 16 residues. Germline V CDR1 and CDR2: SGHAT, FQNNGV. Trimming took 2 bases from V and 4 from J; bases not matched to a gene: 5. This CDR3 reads CASSLRQGAPGNTIYF. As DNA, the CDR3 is TGTGCCAGCAGCTTACGACAGGGGGCCCCCGGAAACACCATATATTTT. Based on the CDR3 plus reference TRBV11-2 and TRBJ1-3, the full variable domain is EAGVAQSPRYKIIEKRQSVAFWCNPISGHATLYWYQQILGQGPKLLIQFQNNGVVDDSQLPKDRFSAERLKGVDSTLKIQPAKLEDSAVYLCASSLRQGAPGNTIYFGEGSWLTVV.

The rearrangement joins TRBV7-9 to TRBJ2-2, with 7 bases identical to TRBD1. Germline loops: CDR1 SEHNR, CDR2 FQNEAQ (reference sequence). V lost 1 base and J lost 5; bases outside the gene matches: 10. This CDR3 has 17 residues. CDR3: CASSLDPPRGWTGELFF. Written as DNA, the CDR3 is TGTGCCAGCAGCTTAGATCCGCCCAGGGGGTGGACCGGGGAGCTGTTTTTT.

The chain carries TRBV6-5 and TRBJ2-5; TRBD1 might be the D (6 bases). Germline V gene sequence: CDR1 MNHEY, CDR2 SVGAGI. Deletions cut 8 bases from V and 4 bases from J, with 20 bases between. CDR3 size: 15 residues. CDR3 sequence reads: CASQVERTERETQYF. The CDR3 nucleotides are TGTGCCAGCCAAGTCGAACGGACAGAACGAGAGACCCAGTACTTC.

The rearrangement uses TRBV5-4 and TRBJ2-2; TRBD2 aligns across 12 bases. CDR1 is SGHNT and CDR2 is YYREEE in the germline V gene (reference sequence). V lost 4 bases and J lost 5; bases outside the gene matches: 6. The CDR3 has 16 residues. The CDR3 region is CASSLGLAGSTGELFF. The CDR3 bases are TGTGCCAGCAGCCTAGGACTAGCGGGGAGTACCGGGGAGCTGTTTTTT.

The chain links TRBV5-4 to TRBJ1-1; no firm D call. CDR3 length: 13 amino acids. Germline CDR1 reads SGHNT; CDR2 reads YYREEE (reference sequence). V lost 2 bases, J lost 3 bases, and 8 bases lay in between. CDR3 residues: CASSFMDDTEAFF. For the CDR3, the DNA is TGTGCCAGCAGCTTCATGGATGACACTGAAGCTTTCTTT.

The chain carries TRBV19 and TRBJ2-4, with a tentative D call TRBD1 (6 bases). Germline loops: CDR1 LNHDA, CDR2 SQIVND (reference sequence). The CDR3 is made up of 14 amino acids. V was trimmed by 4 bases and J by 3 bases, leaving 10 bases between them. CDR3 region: CASSNPGDKNIQYF. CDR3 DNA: TGTGCCAGTAGTAACCCAGGGGACAAAAACATTCAGTACTTC.